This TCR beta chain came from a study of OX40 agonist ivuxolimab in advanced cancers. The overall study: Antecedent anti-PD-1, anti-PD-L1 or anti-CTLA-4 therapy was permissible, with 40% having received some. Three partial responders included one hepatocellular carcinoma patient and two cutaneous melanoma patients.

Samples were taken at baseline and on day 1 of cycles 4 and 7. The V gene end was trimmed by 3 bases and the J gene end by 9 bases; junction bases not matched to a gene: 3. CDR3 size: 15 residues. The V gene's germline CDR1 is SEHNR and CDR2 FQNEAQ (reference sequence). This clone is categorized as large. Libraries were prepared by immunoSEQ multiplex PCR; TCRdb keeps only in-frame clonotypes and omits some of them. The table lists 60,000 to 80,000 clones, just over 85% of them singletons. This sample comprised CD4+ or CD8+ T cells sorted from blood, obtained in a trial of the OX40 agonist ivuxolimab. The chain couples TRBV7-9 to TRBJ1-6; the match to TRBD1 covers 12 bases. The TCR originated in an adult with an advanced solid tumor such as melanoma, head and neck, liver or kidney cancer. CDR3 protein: CASSLGQGAGSPLHF. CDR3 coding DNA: TGTGCCAGCAGCTTGGGACAGGGGGCCGGTTCACCCCTCCACTTT.